This TCR beta chain is drawn from a study of OX40 agonist ivuxolimab in advanced cancers. Study details: A diagnosis of hepatocellular carcinoma, melanoma, renal cell or head and neck cancer was present in dose-escalation patients. Study-level results: Expanded peripheral T cell antigen specificity was not determined.

A word on this clone: Its antigen remains unidentified.

This table comes from immunoSEQ multiplex PCR, and its TCRdb copy is limited to in-frame clones, with some not included. The sample has roughly 75,000 clones, about 88% seen once; the top ten hold 1.1%. From germline, CDR1 is SGHTA and CDR2 FQGNSA. The CDR3 is 15 amino acids. Trimming took 1 base from V and 9 from J; bases not matched to a gene: 9. This chain uses TRBV7-2 with TRBJ2-1; 7 nucleotides agree with TRBD2. This TCR was sampled from an adult with an advanced solid tumor such as melanoma, head and neck, liver or kidney cancer. Sequencing used CD4+ or CD8+ T cells sorted from blood, obtained in a trial of the OX40 agonist ivuxolimab. The CDR3 is CASSLEWTSFSEQFF. The CDR3 DNA reads as TGTGCCAGCAGCTTAGAGTGGACTAGTTTCTCTGAGCAGTTCTTC.